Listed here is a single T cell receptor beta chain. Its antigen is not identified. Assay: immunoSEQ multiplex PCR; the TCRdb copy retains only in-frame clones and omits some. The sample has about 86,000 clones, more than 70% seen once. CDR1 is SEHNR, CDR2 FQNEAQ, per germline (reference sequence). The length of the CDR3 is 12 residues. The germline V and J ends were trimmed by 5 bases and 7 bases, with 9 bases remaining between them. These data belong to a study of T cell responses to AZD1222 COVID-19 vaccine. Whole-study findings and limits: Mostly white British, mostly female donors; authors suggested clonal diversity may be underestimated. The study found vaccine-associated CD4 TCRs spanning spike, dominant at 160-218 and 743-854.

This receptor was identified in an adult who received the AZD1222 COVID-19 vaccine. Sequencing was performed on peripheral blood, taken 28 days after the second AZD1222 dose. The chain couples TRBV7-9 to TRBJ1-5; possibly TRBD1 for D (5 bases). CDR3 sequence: CASSDGGQPQHF. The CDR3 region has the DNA TGTGCCAGCAGCGACGGGGGGCAGCCCCAGCATTTT.